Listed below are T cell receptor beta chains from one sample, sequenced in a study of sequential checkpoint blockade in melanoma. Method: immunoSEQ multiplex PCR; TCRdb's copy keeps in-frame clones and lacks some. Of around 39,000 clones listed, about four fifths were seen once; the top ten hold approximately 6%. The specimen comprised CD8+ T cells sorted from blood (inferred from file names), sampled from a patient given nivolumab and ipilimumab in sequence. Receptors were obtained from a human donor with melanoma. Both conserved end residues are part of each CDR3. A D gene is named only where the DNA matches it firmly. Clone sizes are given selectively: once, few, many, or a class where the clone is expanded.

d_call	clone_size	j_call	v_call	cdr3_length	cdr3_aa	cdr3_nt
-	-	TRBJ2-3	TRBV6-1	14	CAGSWGVSTDTQYF	TGTGCCGGCTCGTGGGGGGTTAGCACAGATACGCAGTATTTT
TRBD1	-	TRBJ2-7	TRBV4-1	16	CASSQDLGQGGYEQYF	TGCGCCAGCAGCCAAGATCTGGGACAGGGGGGATACGAGCAGTACTTC
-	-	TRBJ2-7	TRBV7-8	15	CASDPLGGGSYEQYF	TGTGCCAGTGACCCTCTCGGGGGAGGATCTTACGAGCAGTACTTC
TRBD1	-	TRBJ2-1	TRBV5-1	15	CASSSGTGDYNEQFF	TGCGCCAGCAGCTCCGGGACAGGGGATTACAATGAGCAGTTCTTC
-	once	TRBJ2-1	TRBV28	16	CASSSMISSPYNEQFF	TGTGCCAGCAGTTCCATGATCTCGAGTCCGTACAATGAGCAGTTCTTC
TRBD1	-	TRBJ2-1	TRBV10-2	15	CASSAGQDGYNEQFF	TGCGCCAGCAGCGCTGGACAGGACGGGTACAATGAGCAGTTCTTC
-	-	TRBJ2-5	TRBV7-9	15	CASSLSSKVQETQYF	TGTGCCAGCAGCTTGTCAAGCAAAGTCCAAGAGACCCAGTACTTC
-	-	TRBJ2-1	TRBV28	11	CASSSGNEQFF	TGTGCCAGCAGTTCAGGGAATGAGCAGTTCTTC
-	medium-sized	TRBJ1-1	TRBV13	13	CASSQQGFTEAFF	TGTGCCAGCAGCCAACAGGGCTTCACTGAAGCTTTCTTT
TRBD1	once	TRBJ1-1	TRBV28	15	CASSEPDRDGAEAFF	TGTGCCAGCAGTGAACCGGACAGGGATGGGGCTGAAGCTTTCTTT
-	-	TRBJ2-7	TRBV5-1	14	CASSLGVIPYEQYF	TGCGCCAGCAGCTTAGGGGTGATCCCTTACGAGCAGTACTTC
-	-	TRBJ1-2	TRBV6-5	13	CASSPTGNYGYTF	TGTGCCAGCAGCCCTACAGGGAACTATGGCTACACCTTC
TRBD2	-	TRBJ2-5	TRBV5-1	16	CASSLEGTSGPETQYF	TGCGCCAGCAGCTTGGAAGGGACTAGCGGACCGGAGACCCAGTACTTC
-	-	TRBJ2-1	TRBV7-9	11	CASSLLSEQFF	TGTGCCAGCAGCTTACTCAGTGAGCAGTTCTTC
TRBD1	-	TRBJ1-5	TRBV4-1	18	CASSQGPLVGQGDQPQHF	TGCGCCAGCAGCCAAGGCCCGCTCGTAGGACAGGGTGATCAGCCCCAGCATTTT
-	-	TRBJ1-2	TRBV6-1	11	CASRTDNGYTF	TGTGCCAGCAGGACTGATAATGGCTACACCTTC
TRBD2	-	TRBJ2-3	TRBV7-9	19	CASSLPAGTSGRDTDTQYF	TGTGCCAGCAGCTTGCCGGCGGGGACTAGCGGGAGAGACACAGATACGCAGTATTTT
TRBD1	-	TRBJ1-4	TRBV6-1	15	CASRELQGIGEKLFF	TGTGCCAGCAGAGAACTACAGGGGATAGGGGAAAAACTGTTTTTT
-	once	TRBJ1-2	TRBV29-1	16	CSEWYSGHLCEYGYTF	TGCAGCGAATGGTATTCGGGACATCTATGTGAGTATGGCTACACCTTC
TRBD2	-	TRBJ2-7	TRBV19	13	CASSGRSGNEQYF	TGTGCCAGTAGCGGCAGAAGCGGGAACGAGCAGTACTTC
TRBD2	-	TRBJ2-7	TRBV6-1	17	CASSEVHTSAGSYEQYF	TGTGCCAGCAGTGAGGTACATACTAGCGCCGGATCCTACGAGCAGTACTTC
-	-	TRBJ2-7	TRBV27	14	CASSLIQGWKEQYF	TGTGCCAGCAGTTTAATCCAGGGGTGGAAAGAGCAGTACTTC
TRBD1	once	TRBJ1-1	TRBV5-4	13	CASSSGQGTEAFF	TGTGCCAGCAGCTCGGGACAGGGGACTGAAGCTTTCTTT
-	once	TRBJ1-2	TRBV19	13	CASIGGRDYGYTF	TGTGCCAGTATCGGCGGTCGGGACTATGGCTACACCTTC
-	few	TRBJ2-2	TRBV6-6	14	CATQVGANTGELFF	TGTGCCACCCAGGTGGGTGCGAACACCGGGGAGCTGTTTTTT
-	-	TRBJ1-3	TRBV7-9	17	CASSFTGTMSSGNTIYF	TGTGCCAGCAGCTTTACAGGGACCATGAGCTCTGGAAACACCATATATTTT
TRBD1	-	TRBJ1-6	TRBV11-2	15	CASSASGTGVSPLHF	TGTGCCAGCAGCGCATCCGGGACAGGGGTATCACCCCTCCACTTT
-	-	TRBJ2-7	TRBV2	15	CASSRAVQFPGEQYF	TGTGCCAGCAGTAGAGCGGTACAATTCCCAGGCGAGCAGTACTTC
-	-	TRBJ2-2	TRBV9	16	CASSVGVGVHTGELFF	TGTGCCAGCAGCGTAGGTGTCGGAGTGCACACCGGGGAGCTGTTTTTT
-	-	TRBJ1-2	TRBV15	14	CATSRGQNNYGYTF	TGTGCCACCAGCAGAGGACAGAATAACTATGGCTACACCTTC
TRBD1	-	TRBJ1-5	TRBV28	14	CASSPDRASQPQHF	TGTGCCAGCAGTCCCGACAGGGCAAGCCAGCCCCAGCATTTT
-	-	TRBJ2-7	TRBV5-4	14	CASSGQPSSYEQYF	TGTGCCAGCAGCGGCCAACCAAGCTCCTACGAGCAGTACTTC
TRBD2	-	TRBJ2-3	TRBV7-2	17	CASSFGPLAEATHTQYF	TGTGCCAGCAGCTTCGGGCCACTAGCGGAAGCCACTCATACGCAGTATTTT
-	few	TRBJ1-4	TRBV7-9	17	CASSYVGGGKANEKLFF	TGTGCCAGCAGCTACGTGGGGGGGGGCAAGGCTAATGAAAAACTGTTTTTT
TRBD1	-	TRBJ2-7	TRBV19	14	CASSLGQETYEQYF	TGTGCCAGTAGTCTGGGACAGGAGACCTACGAGCAGTACTTC
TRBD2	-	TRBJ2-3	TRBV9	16	CASGIAVGGFPDTQYF	TGTGCCAGCGGAATCGCCGTGGGAGGGTTCCCAGATACGCAGTATTTT
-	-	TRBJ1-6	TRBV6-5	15	CASSYKGWGNSPLHF	TGTGCCAGCAGTTACAAGGGGTGGGGAAATTCACCCCTCCACTTT